The clone carrying this T cell receptor (beta chain) has a single count. Its target is not known. This sample is drawn from a study of T cells in tuberculosis. General study points: Shorter CDR3-alpha in active tuberculosis partly drove smaller distances.

The repertoire was sequenced with immunoSEQ multiplex PCR; TCRdb's copy has only in-frame clones and lacks some. The table includes fewer than 55,000 clones, more than 90% detected once. Per the germline V gene, CDR1 is SGHTA and CDR2 is FQGTGA. V dropped 5 bases and J dropped 0; count of bases not matched to a gene: 12. This CDR3 has 18 amino acids. J is TRBJ2-2 and V is TRBV7-3; 7 bases line up with TRBD2. This receptor was taken from a donor aged 5-35 years with latent tuberculosis or without tuberculosis infection. Sequencing was carried out using PBMCs. CDR3 DNA: TGTGCCAGCAGCCCCCGGGACTACCTCACTCCGAACACCGGGGAGCTGTTTTTT. Amino acids: CASSPRDYLTPNTGELFF.